This TCR beta chain appears in the sequencing data of a study of CD8 T cells in Susac syndrome. About the research overall: The Susac syndrome patients were therapy-naive, on corticosteroids, or on intravenous immunoglobulin alone at blood draw.

RNA totalling roughly 0.5 to 1 ug underwent reverse transcription with random hexamers. Amplification of TCR beta CDR3 across 54 Vbeta and 13 Jbeta was performed with immunoSEQ multiplex PCR. One entry per CDR3 protein, called by TCRdb with MiXCR from the immunoSEQ multiplex PCR reads. The data contain about 190,000 distinct CDR3 sequences, about 94% of them seen just once; the ten biggest clones take up approximately 0.089%. This CDR3 is 13 amino acids long. The V and J ends lost 4 bases and 5 bases, in that order; junction bases with no gene match: 2. Germline loops: CDR1 MNHEY, CDR2 SMNVEV (reference sequence). Recently defined diagnostic criteria for definite or probable disease were fulfilled by Susac syndrome patients. This clonotype was seen a handful of times.

The receptor's source is a human donor with Susac syndrome. The genes are TRBV27 and TRBJ1-2; 9 bases align to TRBD1. Sequenced: CD4+ T cells from PBMCs. As DNA, the CDR3 is TGTGCCAGCAGTTCGACAGGGGGGTATGGCTACACCTTC. Protein sequence: CASSSTGGYGYTF.